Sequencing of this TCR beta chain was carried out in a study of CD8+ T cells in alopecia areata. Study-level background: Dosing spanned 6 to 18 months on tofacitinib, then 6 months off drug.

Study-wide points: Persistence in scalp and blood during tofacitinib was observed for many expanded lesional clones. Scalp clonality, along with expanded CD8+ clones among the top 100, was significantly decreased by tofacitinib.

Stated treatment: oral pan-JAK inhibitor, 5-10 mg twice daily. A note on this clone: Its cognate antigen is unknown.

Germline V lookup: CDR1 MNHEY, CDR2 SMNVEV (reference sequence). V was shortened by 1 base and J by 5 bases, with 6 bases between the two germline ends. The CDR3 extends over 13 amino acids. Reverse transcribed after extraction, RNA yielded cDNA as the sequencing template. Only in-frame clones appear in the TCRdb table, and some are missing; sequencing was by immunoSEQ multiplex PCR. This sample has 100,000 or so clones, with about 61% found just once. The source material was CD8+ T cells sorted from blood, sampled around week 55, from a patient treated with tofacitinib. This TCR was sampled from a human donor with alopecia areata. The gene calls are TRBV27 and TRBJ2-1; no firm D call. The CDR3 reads CASSLFADNEQFF. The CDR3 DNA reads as TGTGCCAGCAGTTTATTTGCGGACAATGAGCAGTTCTTC.